A single sample is the source of the 27 T cell receptor beta chains below, sequenced in a study of T cell repertoires in cytomegalovirus infection. No antigens are known for them. One entry per CDR3 protein results from TCRdb running MiXCR on the reads. Of 200,000 to 250,000 distinct CDR3 sequences listed, less than 50% were seen once; the top ten hold approximately 60%. Material: CD8+ T cells from cultured PBMCs, obtained from culture after CMV antigen stimulation. These receptor sequences come from a human donor in good health (CMV status not recorded). Some clones in this sample may be carry-over from other donors' samples.

This chain joins TRBV27 and TRBJ1-1; D is ambiguous. The CDR3 runs 12 residues. The germline gives CDR1 MNHEY, CDR2 SMNVEV (reference sequence). Trimming took off 1 base at V and 6 bases at J, with 6 bases between the two ends. DNA for the CDR3: TGTGCCAGCAGTTTATTCGGAGCTGAAGCTTTCTTT. Its translation is CASSLFGAEAFF.

This clonotype has a handful of counts. The V gene is TRBV9, the J gene TRBJ2-3, with 7 bases identical to TRBD1. The CDR3 has 16 amino acids. Germline V CDR1 and CDR2: SGDLS, YYNGEE. The V gene end was trimmed by 3 bases and the J gene end by 0 bases; junction bases not matched to a gene: 7. The CDR3 nucleotides read TGTGCCAGCAGCGGCCGGGACAGTTCTAGCACAGATACGCAGTATTTT. Protein product: CASSGRDSSSTDTQYF. Supplemented by reference TRBV9 and TRBJ2-3, the full variable domain reads DSGVTQTPKHLITATGQRVTLRCSPRSGDLSVYWYQQSLDQGLQFLIQYYNGEERAKGNILERFSAQQFPDLHSELNLSSLELGDSALYFCASSGRDSSSTDTQYFGPGTRLTVL.

The chain combines TRBV12-3 or TRBV12-4 with TRBJ1-1, with a weak D call TRBD1 (5 bases). This CDR3 has 14 residues. Trimming left V 3 bases short and J 6 bases short, with 14 bases between. CDR3 DNA sequence: TGTGCCAGCAGTTTTAGGGGAAGGACCGCTGAAGCTTTCTTT. Protein sequence: CASSFRGRTAEAFF.

This clonotype has just a few counts. This sequence joins TRBV6-1 and TRBJ2-7; D remains unclear. CDR1 MNHNS and CDR2 SASEGT come from the germline V gene. This CDR3 is 12 amino acids long. Trimming removed 3 bases at V and 1 base at J, with 4 bases between. The CDR3 nucleotides are TGTGCCAGCAGTGACGGGTCCTACGAGCAGTACTTC. Translation gives CASSDGSYEQYF.

The chain recombines TRBV7-3 with TRBJ2-2; no definite D call. Trimming stripped 6 bases from V and 1 base from J, with 6 bases between. This CDR3 spans 13 amino acids. The germline gives CDR1 SGHTA, CDR2 FQGTGA. CDR3 in DNA: TGTGCCAGCAGAGACGGGAACACCGGGGAGCTGTTTTTT. It yields the protein CASRDGNTGELFF.

CDR3 sequence reads: CASSDSVEGPQHF. CDR3 nucleotide sequence: TGTGCCAGCAGTGACAGTGTAGAGGGGCCCCAGCATTTT. The chain employs TRBV27 and TRBJ1-5, with a possible D match to TRBD1 (5 bases). The germline CDR1 and CDR2 sequences are MNHEY and SMNVEV (reference sequence). The V and J ends lost 5 bases and 9 bases respectively, with 14 bases between them. The CDR3 spans 13 residues.

This clonotype was found many times. The J gene is TRBJ1-5, the V gene TRBV7-2; tentatively, D is TRBD1 (6 bases). The CDR3 sequence is 17 residues long. Germline V gene data show CDR1 as SGHTA and CDR2 as FQGNSA. Trimming left V 5 bases short and J 3 bases short, with 20 bases between. CDR3: CASSPRALGGANQPQHF. DNA for the CDR3: TGTGCCAGCAGCCCCCGGGCTTTGGGGGGCGCCAATCAGCCCCAGCATTTT.

This chain joins TRBV11-2 and TRBJ2-2; TRBD1 agrees at 7 bases. V lost 0 bases to trimming and J lost 7 bases; unmatched junction nucleotides: 8. The CDR3 sequence is 16 residues long. In germline, CDR1 is SGHAT, CDR2 FQNNGV. In nucleotides, the CDR3 is TGTGCCAGCAGCTTAGATTCAGGACAGGTCGGCGGGGAGCTGTTTTTT. It translates to CASSLDSGQVGGELFF.

The chain links TRBV7-6 to TRBJ1-4; D perhaps matches TRBD1 (6 bases). The length of the CDR3 is 16 residues. Germline CDR1 and CDR2: SGHVS and FNYEAQ. V dropped 0 bases and J dropped 5 bases, with 13 bases sitting between them. The DNA of the CDR3 is TGTGCCAGCAGCTTAGCGCTCAGGCAGGGGAATGAAAAACTGTTTTTT. It translates to CASSLALRQGNEKLFF.

This clonotype has just one count. The chain combines TRBV29-1 with TRBJ1-2, with unresolved D. CDR3 length: 13 amino acids. Germline V gene data show CDR1 as SQVTM and CDR2 as ANQGSEA. Trimming removed 1 base at V and 4 bases at J, with 10 bases between. The CDR3 sequence is CSVEGDTSYGYTF. CDR3 coding DNA: TGCAGCGTTGAAGGGGATACATCCTATGGCTACACCTTC.

V and J are TRBV6-2 or TRBV6-3 and TRBJ2-1, with D tentatively TRBD1 (6 bases). CDR3 size: 14 residues. Germline loops: CDR1 MNHEY, CDR2 SVGEGT. Trimming left V 4 bases short and J 2 bases short, with 9 bases between. CDR3 sequence: CASSLQGTYNEQFF. CDR3 bases: TGTGCCAGCAGTTTACAGGGAACCTACAATGAGCAGTTCTTC.

This clonotype was seen at least ten times. This chain joins TRBV12-3 or TRBV12-4 and TRBJ2-3; TRBD1 is a possible D gene (6 bases). Trimming removed 5 bases from V and 4 bases from J, with 10 bases in between. The CDR3 has 13 amino acids. The CDR3: CASSDTGSDTQYF. The CDR3, as DNA: TGTGCCAGCAGTGATACAGGGTCAGATACGCAGTATTTT.

Remarks on this clonotype: A read error may produce the germline difference seen at one junction end. V and J are TRBV14 and TRBJ1-4; D ambiguous. The germline V gene encodes CDR1 SGHDN and CDR2 FVKESK. The CDR3 contains 14 residues. The CDR3 DNA reads TGTGCCAGCAGCCAAGATGCTGTACATGAAAAGCTGTTTTTT. This gives the protein CASSQDAVHEKLFF. Combining the CDR3 with reference TRBV14 and TRBJ1-4 gives the whole variable domain EAGVTQFPSHSVIEKGQTVTLRCDPISGHDNLYWYRRVMGKEIKFLLHFVKESKQDESGMPNNRFLAERTGGTYSTLKVQPAELEDSGVYFCASSQDAVHEKLFFGSGTQLSVL.

J is TRBJ2-1 and V is TRBV27; D unresolved. The CDR3 is made up of 14 amino acids. V lost 0 bases and J 3 bases, leaving 6 bases between the germline ends. CDR1 is MNHEY, CDR2 SMNVEV, per germline (reference sequence). CDR3 DNA sequence: TGTGCCAGCAGTTTATCCGCTAGCTACAATGAGCAGTTCTTC. Residues: CASSLSASYNEQFF.

Comment on this clonotype: Compared with germline, one end of the junction differs, possibly owing to a read error. The chain uses TRBV7-8 and TRBJ2-7; 12 bases agree with TRBD2. Germline loops: CDR1 SGHVS, CDR2 FQNEAQ. CDR3 length: 15 amino acids. The CDR3 protein is CASSPSGRAQGEQHF. The CDR3 nucleotides read TGTGCCAGCAGCCCTAGCGGGAGGGCCCAAGGGGAGCAGCACTTC.

The chain joins TRBV6-6 to TRBJ2-7; 8 nucleotides align to TRBD1. The V segment lost 5 bases and the J segment 1 base; nucleotides outside the gene matches: 4. The CDR3 is 14 amino acids. Germline V gives CDR1 MNHNY, CDR2 SVGAGI (reference sequence). The CDR3 protein is CASSTRDRSYEQYF. The CDR3 nucleotides read TGTGCCAGCAGTACCCGGGACAGGTCCTACGAGCAGTACTTC.

A few counts support this clonotype. The CDR3 protein is CASSLSLAGVYEQYF. CDR3 coding DNA: TGTGCCAGCAGCTTGAGTCTAGCGGGGGTCTACGAGCAGTACTTC. This chain connects TRBV7-9 to TRBJ2-7; 10 bases align to TRBD2. Germline V gene lookup returns CDR1 SEHNR and CDR2 FQNEAQ (reference sequence). After removal of 3 bases from V and 3 bases from J, the junction contained 5 bases not matched to a gene. This CDR3 is built from 15 residues.

The chain is built from TRBV20-1 and TRBJ1-5; no definite D call. V lost 0 bases and J lost 9, with 18 bases in between. Germline assignment: CDR1 DFQATT and CDR2 SNEGSKA (reference sequence). The CDR3 has 15 amino acids. CDR3 residues: CSARDSPVGSGPQHF. The CDR3 coding sequence is TGCAGTGCTAGAGACAGTCCCGTCGGGTCGGGGCCCCAGCATTTT.

This clonotype was counted between two and nine times. The rearrangement uses TRBV28 and TRBJ2-6; a weak D match, TRBD2 (5 bases). CDR3 size: 16 residues. CDR1 is MDHEN, CDR2 SYDVKM, per germline. V was shortened by 2 bases and J by 9 bases, with 17 bases between the two germline ends. The CDR3 protein is CASSLKEDPLVNVLTF. CDR3 in DNA: TGTGCCAGCAGTTTAAAGGAGGATCCCTTAGTCAACGTCCTGACTTTC.

This clonotype was counted a few times. The gene calls are TRBV2 and TRBJ1-2, with D uncertain. The CDR3 consists of 14 residues. Germline V gene lookup returns CDR1 SNHLY and CDR2 FYNNEI. V lost 6 bases to trimming and J lost 8 bases, with 19 bases between them. CDR3 residues: CASRARARLAGYTF. CDR3 DNA: TGTGCCAGCAGAGCCCGGGCCCGCCTGGCGGGCTACACCTTC.

This clonotype showed up just a few times. The chain recombines TRBV12-3 or TRBV12-4 with TRBJ2-7, with 7 bases fitting TRBD1. This CDR3 has 13 residues. Losses at the gene ends were 8 bases for V and 5 bases for J; bases not matched to a gene: 9. CDR3 nucleotide sequence: TGTGCCAGCCGGATGGGACAGTTCGACGAGCAGTACTTC. This encodes CASRMGQFDEQYF.

This clonotype was detected a few times. This chain connects TRBV4-1 to TRBJ2-1; the D is unclear. Germline V gene lookup returns CDR1 MGHRA and CDR2 YSYEKL. Trimming removed 0 bases from V and 5 bases from J, with 5 bases in between. This CDR3 has 13 residues. CDR3 in amino acids: CASSQERNNEQFF. In nucleotides, the CDR3 is TGCGCCAGCAGCCAAGAACGAAACAATGAGCAGTTCTTC.

This clonotype has only a few counts. The chain combines TRBV11-3 with TRBJ1-3; unclear D gene. V dropped 1 base and J dropped 0 bases, with 10 bases sitting between them. The length of the CDR3 is 16 residues. CDR1 is SGHNT, CDR2 YENEEA, per germline. CDR3 sequence: CASSLGFGHSGNTIYF. The CDR3 DNA follows: TGTGCCAGCAGCTTAGGGTTCGGCCACTCTGGAAACACCATATATTTT.

This chain links TRBV5-6 with TRBJ2-1, with D possibly TRBD1 on 6 matching bases. V was shortened by 4 bases and J by 4 bases, with 15 bases between the two germline ends. The germline V gene encodes CDR1 SGHDT and CDR2 YYEEEE. The CDR3 loop spans 15 amino acids. CDR3 DNA: TGTGCCAGCAGCCTATCCCGGGACATATACAATGAGCAGTTCTTC. This encodes CASSLSRDIYNEQFF. Variable domain in full (rest from reference TRBV5-6 and TRBJ2-1): DAGVTQSPTHLIKTRGQQVTLRCSPKSGHDTVSWYQQALGQGPQFIFQYYEEEERQRGNFPDRFSGHQFPNYSSELNVNALLLGDSALYLCASSLSRDIYNEQFFGPGTRLTVL.

This sequence joins TRBV12-5 and TRBJ2-3, with TRBD2 matching 8 bases. The J segment lost 0 bases and the V segment lost 3 bases, leaving 5 bases of the junction unmatched. This CDR3 has 16 amino acids. Germline CDR1 LGHNT, CDR2 FRNRAP. The CDR3 here is CASGLGTRASTDTQYF. CDR3 in DNA: TGTGCTAGTGGTTTAGGGACTAGAGCGAGCACAGATACGCAGTATTTT.

This clonotype came up a few times. The chain's CDR3 is CASSLPRGDQETQYF. In DNA form, the CDR3 reads TGTGCCAGCAGCTTACCGCGGGGGGACCAAGAGACCCAGTACTTC. The chain joins TRBV11-2 to TRBJ2-5; 8 bases line up with TRBD2. Per the germline V gene, CDR1 is SGHAT and CDR2 is FQNNGV. V lost 2 bases to trimming and J lost 0 bases; unmatched junction nucleotides: 2. This CDR3 is 15 amino acids long.

This clonotype was observed a few times. The chain combines TRBV7-6 with TRBJ2-1, with D possibly being TRBD1 (5 bases). V lost 0 bases to trimming and J lost 5 bases, with 11 bases between them. The length of the CDR3 is 15 residues. Germline V CDR1 and CDR2: SGHVS, FNYEAQ. CDR3 protein: CASSLAQEWDNEQFF. As DNA, the CDR3 is TGTGCCAGCAGCTTAGCACAGGAGTGGGACAATGAGCAGTTCTTC.